This T cell receptor beta chain was identified in a study of T cells after yellow fever vaccination. Study at large: SMART-Seq v4 Ultra Low Input prepared the low-cell-number fractions.

This clonotype turned up a few times. 5'RACE template switching generated TCR cDNA, adding a universal primer site and UMIs. TCRdb independently ran MiXCR on the 5' RACE reads; one entry per CDR3 protein. Among over 300,000 distinct CDR3 sequences, around 6.8% were seen once, and the ten largest hold 15% to 20%. Germline-derived CDR1 and CDR2 are SGHNT and YYREEE (reference sequence). The CDR3 contains 13 residues. The V and J ends lost 1 base and 5 bases respectively, with 9 bases between them. This sequence originates from a man aged 18 to 30 who received the YFV17D yellow fever vaccine. This specimen was PBMCs, taken roughly seven weeks after the first yellow fever vaccination. The chain recombines TRBV5-4 with TRBJ2-5, with D unresolved. The CDR3 is CASSLSKQETQYF. In DNA, the CDR3 is TGTGCCAGCAGCTTGTCCAAGCAGGAGACCCAGTACTTC.